The 5 T cell receptor beta chains reported below all come from one sample, sequenced in a study of shared clonotypes between healthy human individuals. The table came from immunoSEQ multiplex PCR; TCRdb's copy has only in-frame clones and leaves some out. This table holds more than 2 million clones, 85% to 95% found once. CD45RO-negative, CCR7-positively selected cells formed the naive CD8 fraction, excluding terminally differentiated effector memory CD45RA+ cells. The sequenced sample consisted of naive CD8+ T cells from PBMCs. The origin of the receptors is a man between 18 and 35 years old in good health. Some clones in this sample may be carry-over from other donors' samples.

The chain uses TRBV5-1 and TRBJ2-1; 11 bases agree with TRBD2. Germline V gene lookup returns CDR1 SGHRS and CDR2 YFSETQ. The CDR3 is 19 amino acids. V lost 4 bases, J lost 0 bases, and 12 bases stayed unmatched. The CDR3 DNA follows: TGCGCCAGCAGCCCCAGGACTAGCGGGCCCCAGAGCTCCTACAATGAGCAGTTCTTC. It yields the protein CASSPRTSGPQSSYNEQFF. Based on the CDR3 plus reference TRBV5-1 and TRBJ2-1, the full variable domain is KAGVTQTPRYLIKTRGQQVTLSCSPISGHRSVSWYQQTPGQGLQFLFEYFSETQRNKGNFPGRFSGRQFSNSRSEMNVSTLELGDSALYLCASSPRTSGPQSSYNEQFFGPGTRLTVL.

The J gene is TRBJ2-1, the V gene TRBV4-1; 9 bases align to TRBD1. The CDR3 totals 16 residues. V trimming: 2 bases; J trimming: 3 bases; junction bases outside the gene matches: 5. The V gene's germline CDR1 is MGHRA and CDR2 YSYEKL. The DNA for the CDR3 is TGCGCCAGCAGCCAAAGGCCGGGACAGGGCTACAATGAGCAGTTCTTC. The encoded protein is CASSQRPGQGYNEQFF.

Points on this clone: The same CDR3 is also encoded by other DNA sequences in this sample. The genes are TRBV19 and TRBJ1-2; no definite D call. Germline V gives CDR1 LNHDA, CDR2 SQIVND (reference sequence). The V and J ends lost 7 bases and 2 bases respectively, with 5 bases between them. CDR3 length: 11 amino acids. In nucleotides, the CDR3 is TGTGCCAGTACCGGGAACTATGGCTACACCTTC. This codes for CASTGNYGYTF.

The chain couples TRBV10-3 to TRBJ1-2, with D maybe TRBD1 (5 bases). The V and J ends lost 0 bases and 4 bases respectively, with 12 bases between them. Germline CDR1 reads ENHRY; CDR2 reads SYGVKD. This CDR3 is 15 amino acids long. DNA of the CDR3: TGTGCCATCAGTGAGTCACGACAGCTTGCCTATGGCTACACCTTC. Protein: CAISESRQLAYGYTF.

The chain links TRBV9 to TRBJ2-3; D is possibly TRBD1 (7 bases). This CDR3 has 12 residues. In germline, CDR1 is SGDLS, CDR2 YYNGEE. Trimming took 4 bases from V and 8 from J, leaving 11 bases between them. CDR3 in DNA: TGTGCCAGCAGCCCTCAGGGGGGTACGCAGTATTTT. Its translation: CASSPQGGTQYF.